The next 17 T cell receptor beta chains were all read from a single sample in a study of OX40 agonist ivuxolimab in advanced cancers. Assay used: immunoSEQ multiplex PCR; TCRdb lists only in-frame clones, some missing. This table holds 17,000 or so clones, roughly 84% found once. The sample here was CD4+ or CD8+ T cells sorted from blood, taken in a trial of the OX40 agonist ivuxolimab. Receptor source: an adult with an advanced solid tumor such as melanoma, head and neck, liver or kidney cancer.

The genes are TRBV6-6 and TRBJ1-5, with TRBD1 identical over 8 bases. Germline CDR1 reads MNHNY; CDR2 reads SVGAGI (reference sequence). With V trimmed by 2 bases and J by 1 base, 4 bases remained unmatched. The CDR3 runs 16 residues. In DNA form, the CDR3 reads TGTGCCAGCAGTTACCCGGACAGGGTGAGCAATCAGCCCCAGCATTTT. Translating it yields CASSYPDRVSNQPQHF.

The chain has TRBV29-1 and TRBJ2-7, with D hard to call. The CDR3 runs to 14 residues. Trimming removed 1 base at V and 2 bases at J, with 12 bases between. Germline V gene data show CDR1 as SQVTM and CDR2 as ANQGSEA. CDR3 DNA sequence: TGCAGCGTTGAAGCGACGGATAGCACCTACGAGCAGTACTTC. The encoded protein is CSVEATDSTYEQYF.

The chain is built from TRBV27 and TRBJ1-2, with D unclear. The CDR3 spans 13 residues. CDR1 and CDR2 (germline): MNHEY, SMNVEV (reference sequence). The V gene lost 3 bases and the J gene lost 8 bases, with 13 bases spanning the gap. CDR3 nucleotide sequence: TGTGCCAGCAGTTTCTCGAGGACCGACGGCTACACCTTC. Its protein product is CASSFSRTDGYTF.

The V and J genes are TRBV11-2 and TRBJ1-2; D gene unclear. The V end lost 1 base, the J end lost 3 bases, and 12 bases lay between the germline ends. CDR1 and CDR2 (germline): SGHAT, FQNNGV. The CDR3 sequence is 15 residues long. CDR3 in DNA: TGTGCCAGCAGCTTAGTTCCGTCAGCCGACTATGGCTACACCTTC. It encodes CASSLVPSADYGYTF.

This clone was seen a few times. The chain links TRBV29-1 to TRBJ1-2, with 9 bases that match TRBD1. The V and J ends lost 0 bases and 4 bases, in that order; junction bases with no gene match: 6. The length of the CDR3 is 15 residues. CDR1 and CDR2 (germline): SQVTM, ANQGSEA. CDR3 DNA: TGCAGCGTTGAAGATTGGACAGGGGAACTCTATGGCTACACCTTC. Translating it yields CSVEDWTGELYGYTF.

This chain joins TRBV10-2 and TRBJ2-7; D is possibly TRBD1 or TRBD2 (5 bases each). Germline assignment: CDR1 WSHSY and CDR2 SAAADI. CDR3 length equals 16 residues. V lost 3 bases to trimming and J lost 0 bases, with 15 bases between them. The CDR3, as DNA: TGCGCCAGCAGTGATCTGGGAGAAAGGGGCTCCTACGAGCAGTACTTC. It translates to CASSDLGERGSYEQYF.

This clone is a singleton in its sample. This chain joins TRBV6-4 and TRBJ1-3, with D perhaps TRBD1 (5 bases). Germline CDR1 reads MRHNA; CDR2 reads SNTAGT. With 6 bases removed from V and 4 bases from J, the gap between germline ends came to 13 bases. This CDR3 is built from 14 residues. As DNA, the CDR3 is TGTGCCAGCAGAGGACATCAAAAGGGAAACACCATATATTTT. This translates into CASRGHQKGNTIYF.

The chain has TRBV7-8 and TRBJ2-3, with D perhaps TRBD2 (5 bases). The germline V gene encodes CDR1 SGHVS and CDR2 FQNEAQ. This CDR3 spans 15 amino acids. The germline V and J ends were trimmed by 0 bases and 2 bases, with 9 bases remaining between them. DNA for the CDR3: TGTGCCAGCAGCTTAGCCAAGCGGAACACAGATACGCAGTATTTT. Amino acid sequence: CASSLAKRNTDTQYF.

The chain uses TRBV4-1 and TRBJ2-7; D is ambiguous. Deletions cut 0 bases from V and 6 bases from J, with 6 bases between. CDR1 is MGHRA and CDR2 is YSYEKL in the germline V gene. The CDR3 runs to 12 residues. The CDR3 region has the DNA TGCGCCAGCAGCCAAGATTACGTCGAGCAGTACTTC. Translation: CASSQDYVEQYF.

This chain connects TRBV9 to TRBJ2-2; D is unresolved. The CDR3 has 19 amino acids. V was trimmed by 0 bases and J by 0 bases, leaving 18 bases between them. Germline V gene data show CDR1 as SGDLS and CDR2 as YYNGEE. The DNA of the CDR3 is TGTGCCAGCAGCGTAGGGGAATTAGCTCTATCGTCGAACACCGGGGAGCTGTTTTTT. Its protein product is CASSVGELALSSNTGELFF. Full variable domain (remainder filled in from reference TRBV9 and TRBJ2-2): DSGVTQTPKHLITATGQRVTLRCSPRSGDLSVYWYQQSLDQGLQFLIQYYNGEERAKGNILERFSAQQFPDLHSELNLSSLELGDSALYFCASSVGELALSSNTGELFFGEGSRLTVL.

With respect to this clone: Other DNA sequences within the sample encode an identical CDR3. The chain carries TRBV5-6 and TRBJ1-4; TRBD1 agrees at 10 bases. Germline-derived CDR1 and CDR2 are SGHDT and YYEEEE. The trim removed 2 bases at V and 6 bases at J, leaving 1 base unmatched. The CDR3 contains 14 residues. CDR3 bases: TGTGCCAGCAGCTTTGGGACAGGGGATGAAAAACTGTTTTTT. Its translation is CASSFGTGDEKLFF.

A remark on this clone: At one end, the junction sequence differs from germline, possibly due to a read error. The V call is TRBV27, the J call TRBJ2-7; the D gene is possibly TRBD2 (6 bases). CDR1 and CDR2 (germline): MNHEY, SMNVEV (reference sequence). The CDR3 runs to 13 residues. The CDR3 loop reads CTSSFGGTYEQYF. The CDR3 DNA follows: TGTACCAGCAGTTTTGGGGGGACTTACGAGCAGTACTTC.

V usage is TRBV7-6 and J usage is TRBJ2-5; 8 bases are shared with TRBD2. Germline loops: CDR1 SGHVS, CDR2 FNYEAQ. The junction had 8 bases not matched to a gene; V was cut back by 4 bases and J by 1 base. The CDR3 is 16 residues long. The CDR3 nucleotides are TGTGCCAGCAGCTCTGAAAGCGGGGGAGTCCAAGAGACCCAGTACTTC. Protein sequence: CASSSESGGVQETQYF.

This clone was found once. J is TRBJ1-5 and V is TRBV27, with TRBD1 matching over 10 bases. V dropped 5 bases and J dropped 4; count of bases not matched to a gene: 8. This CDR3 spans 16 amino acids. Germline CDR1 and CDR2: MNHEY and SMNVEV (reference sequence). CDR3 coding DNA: TGTGCCAGCAGTCCGTGGGACAGGGGAGAAAATCAGCCCCAGCATTTT. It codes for CASSPWDRGENQPQHF.

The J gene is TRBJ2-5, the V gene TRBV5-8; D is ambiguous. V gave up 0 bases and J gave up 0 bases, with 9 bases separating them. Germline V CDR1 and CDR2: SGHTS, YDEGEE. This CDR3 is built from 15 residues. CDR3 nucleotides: TGTGCCAGCAGCTTGGAGGTAGGGCACCAAGAGACCCAGTACTTC. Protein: CASSLEVGHQETQYF.

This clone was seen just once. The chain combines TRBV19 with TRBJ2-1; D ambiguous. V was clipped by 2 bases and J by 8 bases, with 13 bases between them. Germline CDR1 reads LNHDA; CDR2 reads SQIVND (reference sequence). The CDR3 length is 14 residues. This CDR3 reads CASSIWAEGDEQFF. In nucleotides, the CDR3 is TGTGCCAGTAGTATATGGGCCGAAGGCGATGAGCAGTTCTTC.

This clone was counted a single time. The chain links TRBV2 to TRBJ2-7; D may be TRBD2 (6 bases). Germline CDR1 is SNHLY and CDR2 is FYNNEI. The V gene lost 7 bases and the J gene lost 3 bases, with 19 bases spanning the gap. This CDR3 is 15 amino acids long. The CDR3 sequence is CASIGPEGYGYEQYF. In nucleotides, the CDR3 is TGTGCCAGCATCGGGCCGGAGGGATATGGCTACGAGCAGTACTTC. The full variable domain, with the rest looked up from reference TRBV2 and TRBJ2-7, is EPEVTQTPSHQVTQMGQEVILRCVPISNHLYFYWYRQILGQKVEFLVSFYNNEISEKSEIFDDQFSVERPDGSNFTLKIRSTKLEDSAMYFCASIGPEGYGYEQYFGPGTRLTVT.